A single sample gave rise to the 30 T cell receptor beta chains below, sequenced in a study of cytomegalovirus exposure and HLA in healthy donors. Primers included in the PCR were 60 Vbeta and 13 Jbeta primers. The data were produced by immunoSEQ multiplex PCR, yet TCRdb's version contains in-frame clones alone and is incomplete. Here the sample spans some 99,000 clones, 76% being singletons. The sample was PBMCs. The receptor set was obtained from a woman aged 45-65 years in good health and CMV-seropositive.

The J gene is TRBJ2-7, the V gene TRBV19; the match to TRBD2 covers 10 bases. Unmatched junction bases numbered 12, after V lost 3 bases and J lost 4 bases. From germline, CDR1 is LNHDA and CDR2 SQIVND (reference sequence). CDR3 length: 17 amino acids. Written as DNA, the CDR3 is TGTGCCAGTAGTATTGGAGTAGCGGGAGGATTGGGTTACGAGCAGTACTTC. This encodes CASSIGVAGGLGYEQYF.

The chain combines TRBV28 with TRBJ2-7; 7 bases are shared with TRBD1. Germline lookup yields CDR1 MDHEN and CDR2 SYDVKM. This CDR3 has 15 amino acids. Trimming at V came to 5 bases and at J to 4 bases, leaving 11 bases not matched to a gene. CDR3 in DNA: TGTGCCAGCAGTGATCGCCGGGACAGCGAATACGAGCAGTACTTC. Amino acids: CASSDRRDSEYEQYF. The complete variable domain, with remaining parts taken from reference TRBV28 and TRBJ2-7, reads DVKVTQSSRYLVKRTGEKVFLECVQDMDHENMFWYRQDPGLGLRLIYFSYDVKMKEKGDIPEGYSVSREKKERFSLILESASTNQTSMYLCASSDRRDSEYEQYFGPGTRLTVT.

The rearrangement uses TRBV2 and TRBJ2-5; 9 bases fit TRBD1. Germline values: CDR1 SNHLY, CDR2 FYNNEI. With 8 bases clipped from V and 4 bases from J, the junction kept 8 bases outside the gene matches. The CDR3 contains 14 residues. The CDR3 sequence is CASLRDRAIETQYF. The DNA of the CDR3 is TGTGCCAGCTTACGGGACAGGGCAATAGAGACCCAGTACTTC.

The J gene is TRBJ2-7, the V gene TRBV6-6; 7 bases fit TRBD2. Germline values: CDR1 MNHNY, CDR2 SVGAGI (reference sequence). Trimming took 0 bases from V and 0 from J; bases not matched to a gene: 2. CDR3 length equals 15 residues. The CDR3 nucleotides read TGTGCCAGCAGTTACTCGGGGGGGGGCTCCTACGAGCAGTACTTC. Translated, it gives CASSYSGGGSYEQYF.

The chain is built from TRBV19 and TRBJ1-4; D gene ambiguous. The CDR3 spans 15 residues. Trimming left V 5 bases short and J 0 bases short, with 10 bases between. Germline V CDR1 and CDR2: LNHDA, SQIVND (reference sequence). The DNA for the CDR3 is TGTGCCAGTAGTGACTCCGGGACAACTAATGAAAAACTGTTTTTT. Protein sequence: CASSDSGTTNEKLFF.

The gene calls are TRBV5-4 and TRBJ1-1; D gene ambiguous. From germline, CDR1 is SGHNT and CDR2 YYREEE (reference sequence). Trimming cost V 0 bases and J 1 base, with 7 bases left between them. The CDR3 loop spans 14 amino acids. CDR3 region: CASSLVSQNTEAFF. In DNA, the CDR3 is TGTGCCAGCAGCTTGGTGAGCCAGAACACTGAAGCTTTCTTT.

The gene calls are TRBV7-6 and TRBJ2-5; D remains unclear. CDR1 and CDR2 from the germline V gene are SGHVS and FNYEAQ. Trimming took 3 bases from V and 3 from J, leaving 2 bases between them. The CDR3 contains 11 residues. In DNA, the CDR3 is TGTGCCAGCAGCTTCAAAGAGACCCAGTACTTC. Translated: CASSFKETQYF. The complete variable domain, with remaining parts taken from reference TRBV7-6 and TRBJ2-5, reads GAGVSQSPRYKVTKRGQDVALRCDPISGHVSLYWYRQALGQGPEFLTYFNYEAQQDKSGLPNDRFSAERPEGSISTLTIQRTEQRDSAMYRCASSFKETQYFGPGTRLLVL.

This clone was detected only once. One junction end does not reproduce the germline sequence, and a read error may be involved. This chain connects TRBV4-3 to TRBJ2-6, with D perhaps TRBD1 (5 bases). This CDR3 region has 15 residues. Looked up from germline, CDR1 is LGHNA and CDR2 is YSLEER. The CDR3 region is CASSQVFSGANGLTF. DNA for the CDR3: TGCGCCAGCAGCCAAGTTTTCTCTGGGGCCAACGGCCTGACTTTC.

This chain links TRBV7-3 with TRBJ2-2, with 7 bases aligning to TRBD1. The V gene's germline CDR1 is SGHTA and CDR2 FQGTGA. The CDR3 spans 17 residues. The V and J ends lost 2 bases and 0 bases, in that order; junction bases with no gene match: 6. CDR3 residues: CASSLPRTGPNTGELFF. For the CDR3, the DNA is TGTGCCAGCAGCTTACCTCGGACAGGTCCGAACACCGGGGAGCTGTTTTTT.

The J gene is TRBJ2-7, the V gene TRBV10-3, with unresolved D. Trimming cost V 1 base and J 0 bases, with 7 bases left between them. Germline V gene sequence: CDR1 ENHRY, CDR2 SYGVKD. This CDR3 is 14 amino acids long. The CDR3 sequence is CAISEYSDSYEQYF. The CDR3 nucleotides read TGTGCCATCAGTGAGTACAGTGACTCCTACGAGCAGTACTTC.

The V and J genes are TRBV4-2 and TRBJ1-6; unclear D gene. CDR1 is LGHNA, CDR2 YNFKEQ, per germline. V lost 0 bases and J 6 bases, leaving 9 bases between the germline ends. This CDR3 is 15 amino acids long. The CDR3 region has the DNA TGTGCCAGCAGCCAAGAAACTAGCAGTAATTCACCCCTCCACTTT. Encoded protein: CASSQETSSNSPLHF.

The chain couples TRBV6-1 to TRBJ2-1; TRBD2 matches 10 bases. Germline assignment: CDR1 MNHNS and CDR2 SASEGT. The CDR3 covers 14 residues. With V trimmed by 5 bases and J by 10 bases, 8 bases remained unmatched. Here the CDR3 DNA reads TGTGCCAGCAGTAACAGCGGGGGGGCCAAAGAGCAGTTCTTC. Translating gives CASSNSGGAKEQFF.

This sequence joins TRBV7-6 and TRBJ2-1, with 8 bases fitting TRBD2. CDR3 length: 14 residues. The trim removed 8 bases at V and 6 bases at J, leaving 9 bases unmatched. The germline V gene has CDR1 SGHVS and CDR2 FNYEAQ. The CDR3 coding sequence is TGTGCCAGCTACCCGGGGCTAGCGGGCAATGAGCAGTTCTTC. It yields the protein CASYPGLAGNEQFF.

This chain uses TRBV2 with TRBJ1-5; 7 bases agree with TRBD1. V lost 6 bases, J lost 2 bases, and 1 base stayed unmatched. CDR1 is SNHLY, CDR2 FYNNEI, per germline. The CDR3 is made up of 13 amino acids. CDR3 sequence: CASRGQGNQPQHF. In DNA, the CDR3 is TGTGCCAGCAGAGGACAGGGCAATCAGCCCCAGCATTTT.

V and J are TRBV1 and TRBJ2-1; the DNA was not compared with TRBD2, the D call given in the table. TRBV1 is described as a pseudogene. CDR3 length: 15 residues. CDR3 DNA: TGCACCAGCAGCGTGCGGGAGGGCTCCTACAATGAGCAGTTCTTC. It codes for CTSSVREGSYNEQFF.

The CDR3 DNA sequence: TGTGCCAGCCAAGGAGCAGCGGGCCCTTACAATGAGCAGTTCTTC. Translation gives CASQGAAGPYNEQFF. This chain uses TRBV7-9 with TRBJ2-1; D is possibly TRBD2 (6 bases). Trimming left V 8 bases short and J 4 bases short, with 18 bases between. Per the germline V gene, CDR1 is SEHNR and CDR2 is FQNEAQ (reference sequence). The CDR3 is 15 residues long.

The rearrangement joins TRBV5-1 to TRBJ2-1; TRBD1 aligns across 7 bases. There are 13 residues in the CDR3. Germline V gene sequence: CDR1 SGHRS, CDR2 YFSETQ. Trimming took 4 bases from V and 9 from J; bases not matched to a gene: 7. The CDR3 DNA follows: TGCGCCAGCAGCCCCCGGACAGGCGGTGAGCAGTTCTTC. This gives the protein CASSPRTGGEQFF.

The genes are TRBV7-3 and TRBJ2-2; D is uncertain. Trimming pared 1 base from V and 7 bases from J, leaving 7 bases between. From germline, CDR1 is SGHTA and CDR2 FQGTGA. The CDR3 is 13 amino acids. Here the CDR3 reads CASSLILGGELFF. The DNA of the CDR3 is TGTGCCAGCAGCTTAATTCTCGGCGGGGAGCTGTTTTTT.

This chain's CDR3 is CASTAPGRRGYGYTF. The DNA for the CDR3 is TGTGCCAGTACGGCCCCAGGCAGACGGGGCTATGGCTACACCTTC. The V gene is TRBV19, the J gene TRBJ1-2, with D hard to call. The CDR3 consists of 15 residues. Per germline, CDR1 LNHDA and CDR2 SQIVND (reference sequence). The V end was cut by 7 bases, the J end by 4 bases, with 19 bases between. Filled out from reference TRBV19 and TRBJ1-2, the complete variable domain reads DGGITQSPKYLFRKEGQNVTLSCEQNLNHDAMYWYRQDPGQGLRLIYYSQIVNDFQKGDIAEGYSVSREKKESFPLTVTSAQKNPTAFYLCASTAPGRRGYGYTFGSGTRLTVV.

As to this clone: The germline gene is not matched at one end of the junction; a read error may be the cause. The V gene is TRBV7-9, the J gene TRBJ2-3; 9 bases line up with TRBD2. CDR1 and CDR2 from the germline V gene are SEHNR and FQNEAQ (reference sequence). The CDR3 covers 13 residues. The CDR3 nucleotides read TGTGCCAGCAGCTTTGGGCTAGCGGGGTTTTCCCTTTTT. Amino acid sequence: CASSFGLAGFSLF.

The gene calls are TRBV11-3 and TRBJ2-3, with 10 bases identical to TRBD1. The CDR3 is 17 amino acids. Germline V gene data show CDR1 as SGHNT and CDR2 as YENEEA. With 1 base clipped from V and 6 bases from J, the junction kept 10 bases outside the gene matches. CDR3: CASSLASWTGGRDTQYF. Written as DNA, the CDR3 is TGTGCCAGCAGCTTAGCTTCATGGACAGGGGGGCGGGATACGCAGTATTTT.

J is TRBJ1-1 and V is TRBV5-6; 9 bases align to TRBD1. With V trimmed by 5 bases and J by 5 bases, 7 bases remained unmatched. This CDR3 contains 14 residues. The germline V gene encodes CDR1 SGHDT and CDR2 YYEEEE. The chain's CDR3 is CASSPQGARTEAFF. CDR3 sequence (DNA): TGTGCCAGCAGTCCACAGGGGGCGCGGACTGAAGCTTTCTTT.

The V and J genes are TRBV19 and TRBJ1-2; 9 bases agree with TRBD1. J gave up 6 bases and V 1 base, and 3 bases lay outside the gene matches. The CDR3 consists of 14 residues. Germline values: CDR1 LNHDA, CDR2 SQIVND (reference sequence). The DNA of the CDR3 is TGTGCCAGTAGTATAGTTCACAGGGGGCATGGCTACACCTTC. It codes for CASSIVHRGHGYTF. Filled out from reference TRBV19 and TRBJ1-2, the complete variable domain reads DGGITQSPKYLFRKEGQNVTLSCEQNLNHDAMYWYRQDPGQGLRLIYYSQIVNDFQKGDIAEGYSVSREKKESFPLTVTSAQKNPTAFYLCASSIVHRGHGYTFGSGTRLTVV.

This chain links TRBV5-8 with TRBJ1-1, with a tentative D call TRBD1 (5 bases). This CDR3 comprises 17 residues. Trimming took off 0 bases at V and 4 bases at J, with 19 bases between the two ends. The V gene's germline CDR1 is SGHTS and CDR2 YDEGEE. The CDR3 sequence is CASSLGLGLGARTEAFF. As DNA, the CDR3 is TGTGCCAGCAGCTTGGGGCTCGGTTTAGGGGCGCGCACTGAAGCTTTCTTT.

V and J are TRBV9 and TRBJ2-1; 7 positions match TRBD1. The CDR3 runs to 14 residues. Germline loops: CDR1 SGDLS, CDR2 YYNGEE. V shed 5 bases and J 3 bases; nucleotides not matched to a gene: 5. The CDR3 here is CASRKGGSYNEQFF. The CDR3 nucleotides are TGTGCCAGCAGAAAAGGGGGCAGCTACAATGAGCAGTTCTTC.

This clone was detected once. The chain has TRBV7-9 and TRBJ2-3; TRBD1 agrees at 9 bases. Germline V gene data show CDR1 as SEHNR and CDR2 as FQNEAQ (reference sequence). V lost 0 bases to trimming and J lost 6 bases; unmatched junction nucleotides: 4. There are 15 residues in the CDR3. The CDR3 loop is CASSLARTGEDTQYF. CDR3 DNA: TGTGCCAGCAGCTTAGCTCGGACAGGGGAGGATACGCAGTATTTT.

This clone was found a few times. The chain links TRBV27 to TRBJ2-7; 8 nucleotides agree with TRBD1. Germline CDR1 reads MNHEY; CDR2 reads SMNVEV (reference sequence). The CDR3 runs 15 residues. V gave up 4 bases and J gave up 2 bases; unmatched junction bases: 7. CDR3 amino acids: CASSSATGVTYEQYF. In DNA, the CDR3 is TGTGCCAGCAGTTCAGCGACAGGGGTAACCTACGAGCAGTACTTC.

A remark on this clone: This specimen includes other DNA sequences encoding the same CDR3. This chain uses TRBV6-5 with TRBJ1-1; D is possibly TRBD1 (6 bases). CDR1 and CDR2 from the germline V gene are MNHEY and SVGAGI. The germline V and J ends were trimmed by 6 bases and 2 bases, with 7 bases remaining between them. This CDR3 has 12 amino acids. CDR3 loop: CASRQGNTEAFF. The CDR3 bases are TGTGCCAGCAGACAGGGCAACACTGAAGCTTTCTTT.

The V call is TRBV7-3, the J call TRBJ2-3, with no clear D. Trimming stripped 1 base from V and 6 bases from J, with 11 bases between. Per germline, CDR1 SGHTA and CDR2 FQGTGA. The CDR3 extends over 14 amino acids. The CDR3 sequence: CASSLMHSSDTQYF. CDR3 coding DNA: TGTGCCAGCAGCTTAATGCACTCCTCCGATACGCAGTATTTT.

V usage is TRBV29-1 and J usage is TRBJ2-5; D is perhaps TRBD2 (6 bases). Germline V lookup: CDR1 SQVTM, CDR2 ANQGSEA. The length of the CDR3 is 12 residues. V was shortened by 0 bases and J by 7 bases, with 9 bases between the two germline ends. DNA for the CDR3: TGCAGCGTTGAAGATATGGGGGGGACCCAGTACTTC. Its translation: CSVEDMGGTQYF. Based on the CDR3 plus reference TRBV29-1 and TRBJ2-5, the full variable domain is SAVISQKPSRDICQRGTSLTIQCQVDSQVTMMFWYRQQPGQSLTLIATANQGSEATYESGFVIDKFPISRPNLTFSTLTVSNMSPEDSSIYLCSVEDMGGTQYFGPGTRLLVL.